This T cell receptor beta chain comes out of a study of response to subunit inactivated influenza vaccine. Findings and caveats of the study: Authors suggested seasonal influenza vaccinations each recruit few new T cells.

This clonotype was counted a few times. Its specificity is unknown. The CDR3 runs to 16 residues. V lost 4 bases to trimming and J lost 8 bases; unmatched junction nucleotides: 13. Germline CDR1 and CDR2: SGHRS and YFSETQ. TCRdb ran MiXCR on the RT-PCR reads and lists one entry per CDR3 protein. Altogether around 710,000 distinct CDR3 sequences are present, approximately 15% being singletons, with the ten largest covering less than 7%. The specimen was PBMCs from blood, collected less than 15 days before vaccination. The rearrangement uses TRBV5-1 and TRBJ2-1; 9 nucleotides align to TRBD2. The receptor's source is a man aged 45 to 65 who received an inactivated influenza vaccine. CDR3 loop: CASSALPKLAGDEQFF. DNA for the CDR3: TGCGCCAGCAGCGCCCTTCCTAAACTAGCGGGCGATGAGCAGTTCTTC.